The 5 T cell receptor beta chains below come from one sample, sequenced in a study of T cells in Graves' hyperthyroidism and ophthalmopathy. Regions amplified from RNA transcripts were the TCR beta CDR3 regions. The HTBI set primed first-round TCR CDR3 RT-PCR. TCRdb fed the multiplex PCR reads into MiXCR, producing one record per CDR3 protein. Here the sample spans almost 600,000 distinct CDR3 sequences, under 60% being singletons. The sample consisted of peripheral blood or thyroid tissue (not recorded which). The receptors derive from a woman aged 18-29 years with Graves' hyperthyroidism.

There are many counts of this clonotype. This sequence joins TRBV10-3 and TRBJ1-6, with D maybe TRBD1 (5 bases). Germline CDR1 and CDR2: ENHRY and SYGVKD. CDR3 length equals 15 residues. V lost 6 bases to trimming and J lost 6 bases, with 15 bases between them. In nucleotides, the CDR3 is TGTGCCATCAGGAACACGGCAGGGAGTAATTCACCCCTCCACTTT. This gives the protein CAIRNTAGSNSPLHF.

The V gene is TRBV12-3 or TRBV12-4, the J gene TRBJ1-1; D uncertain. This CDR3 has 13 residues. The V end was cut by 5 bases, the J end by 5 bases, with 12 bases between. Here the CDR3 DNA reads TGTGCCAGCAGTACATGGGGAGGAACTGAAGCTTTCTTT. This encodes CASSTWGGTEAFF.

Comments on this clonotype: A read error may be the cause here, since a much bigger clone is one base away. This chain connects TRBV2 to TRBJ1-2; a weak D match, TRBD1 (6 bases). This CDR3 region has 15 residues. Germline V CDR1 and CDR2: SNHLY, FYNNEI. The germline V and J ends were trimmed by 5 bases and 1 base, with 14 bases remaining between them. The CDR3 DNA is TGTGCCAGCAGTCTTTTCGGACAGTATAACTATGGCTACACCTTC. This codes for CASSLFGQYNYGYTF.

The V and J genes are TRBV6-1 and TRBJ2-7, with 7 bases identical to TRBD2. This CDR3 region has 14 residues. Germline lookup yields CDR1 MNHNS and CDR2 SASEGT. V shed 7 bases and J 2 bases; nucleotides not matched to a gene: 8. The CDR3 DNA sequence: TGTGCCAGCACCAGCGGGGTGGCCGCCTACGAGCAGTACTTC. Its translation is CASTSGVAAYEQYF.

This clonotype appeared many times. This chain joins TRBV18 and TRBJ2-7, with D unclear. The CDR3 totals 13 residues. Germline-derived CDR1 and CDR2 are KGHSH and LQKENI. V lost 8 bases and J 1 base, leaving 12 bases between the germline ends. The CDR3 is CASSPRSSYEQYF. CDR3 nucleotides: TGTGCCAGCAGCCCCCGCTCATCCTACGAGCAGTACTTC.